Listed below are T cell receptor beta chains from one sample, sequenced in a study of T cell responses to AZD1222 COVID-19 vaccine. Profiled with immunoSEQ multiplex PCR; TCRdb holds only in-frame clones, not every one. The table shows roughly 100,000 clones, with about 89% occurring only once. The material sequenced was peripheral blood, taken 28 days after the second dose of the MenACWY control vaccine. These TCRs come from an adult who received the MenACWY meningococcal vaccine as a control. Both conserved end residues are part of each CDR3. Each record gives: J gene, clone size, V gene, D gene, CDR3 protein, CDR3 DNA. D genes are given only for firm matches. For some rows the clone size is stated as once, few or many, or as a class when expanded; others skip it.

TRBJ1-4	-	TRBV18	-	CASSPDATNEKLFF	TGTGCCAGCTCCCCTGATGCAACTAATGAAAAACTGTTTTTT
TRBJ2-3	-	TRBV19	-	CASSIVGEADTQYF	TGTGCCAGTAGTATAGTAGGAGAGGCAGATACGCAGTATTTT
TRBJ2-4	once	TRBV12-3/TRBV12-4	-	CASSWGRENIQYF	TGTGCCAGCAGTTGGGGGCGGGAAAACATTCAGTACTTC
TRBJ1-1	-	TRBV18	TRBD1	CASSPDRVNTEAFF	TGTGCCAGCTCACCCGACAGGGTAAACACTGAAGCTTTCTTT
TRBJ1-2	few	TRBV6-2/TRBV6-3	-	CASSYSGFRGYTF	TGTGCCAGCAGTTATTCGGGATTTCGGGGCTACACCTTC
TRBJ2-7	-	TRBV5-1	-	CASSFGGISYEQYF	TGCGCCAGCAGCTTCGGGGGCATCTCCTACGAGCAGTACTTC
TRBJ2-1	-	TRBV28	-	CASSRAQRREFF	TGTGCCAGCAGTCGGGCCCAGAGAAGGGAGTTCTTC
TRBJ1-1	few	TRBV6-1	TRBD1	CASSDWTGGHTEAFF	TGTGCCAGCAGTGATTGGACAGGGGGCCACACTGAAGCTTTCTTT
TRBJ1-4	-	TRBV27	TRBD1	CASRQTGDGREKLFF	TGTGCCAGCAGGCAGACAGGGGACGGACGCGAAAAACTGTTTTTT
TRBJ2-1	-	TRBV28	-	CASSLYGQGWYNEQFF	TGTGCCAGCAGTTTATATGGGCAGGGATGGTACAATGAGCAGTTCTTC
TRBJ1-4	-	TRBV2	-	CASKLGQVNEKLFF	TGTGCCAGCAAATTGGGGCAGGTTAATGAAAAACTGTTTTTT